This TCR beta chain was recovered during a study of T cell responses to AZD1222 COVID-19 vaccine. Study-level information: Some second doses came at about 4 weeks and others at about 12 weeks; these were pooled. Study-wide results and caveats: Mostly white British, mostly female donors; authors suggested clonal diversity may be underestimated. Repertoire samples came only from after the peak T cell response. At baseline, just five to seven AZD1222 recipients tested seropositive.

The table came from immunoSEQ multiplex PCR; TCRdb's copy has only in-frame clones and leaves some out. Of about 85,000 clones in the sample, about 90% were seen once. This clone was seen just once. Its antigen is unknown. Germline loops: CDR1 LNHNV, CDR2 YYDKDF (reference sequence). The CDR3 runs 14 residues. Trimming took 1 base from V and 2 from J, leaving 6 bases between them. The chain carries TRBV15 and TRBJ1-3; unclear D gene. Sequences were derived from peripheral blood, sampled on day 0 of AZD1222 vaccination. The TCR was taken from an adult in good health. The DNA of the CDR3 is TGTGCCACCAGCAGAGTGATGGCTGGAAACACCATATATTTT. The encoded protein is CATSRVMAGNTIYF.